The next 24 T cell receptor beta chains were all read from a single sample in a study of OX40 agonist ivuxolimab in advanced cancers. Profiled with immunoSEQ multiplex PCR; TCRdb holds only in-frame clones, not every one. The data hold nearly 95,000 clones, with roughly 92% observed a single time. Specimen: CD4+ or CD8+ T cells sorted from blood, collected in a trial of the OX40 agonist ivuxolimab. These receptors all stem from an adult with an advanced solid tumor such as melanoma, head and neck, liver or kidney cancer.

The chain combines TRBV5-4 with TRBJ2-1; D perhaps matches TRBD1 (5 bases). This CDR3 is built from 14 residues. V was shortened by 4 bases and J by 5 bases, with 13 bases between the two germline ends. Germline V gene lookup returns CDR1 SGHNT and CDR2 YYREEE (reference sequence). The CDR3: CASSLGVGHNEQFF. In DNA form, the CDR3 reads TGTGCCAGCAGCCTGGGCGTGGGGCACAATGAGCAGTTCTTC.

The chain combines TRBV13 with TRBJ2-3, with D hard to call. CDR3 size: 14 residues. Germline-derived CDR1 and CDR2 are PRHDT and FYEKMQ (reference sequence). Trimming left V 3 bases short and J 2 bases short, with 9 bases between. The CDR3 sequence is CASSFLPITDTQYF. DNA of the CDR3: TGTGCCAGCAGCTTCCTACCGATCACAGATACGCAGTATTTT.

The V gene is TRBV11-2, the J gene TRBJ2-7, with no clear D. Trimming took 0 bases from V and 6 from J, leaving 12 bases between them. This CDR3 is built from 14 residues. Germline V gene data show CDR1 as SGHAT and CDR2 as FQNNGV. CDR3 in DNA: TGTGCCAGCAGCTTAGATCCGAATAACCCCGAGCAGTACTTC. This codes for CASSLDPNNPEQYF.

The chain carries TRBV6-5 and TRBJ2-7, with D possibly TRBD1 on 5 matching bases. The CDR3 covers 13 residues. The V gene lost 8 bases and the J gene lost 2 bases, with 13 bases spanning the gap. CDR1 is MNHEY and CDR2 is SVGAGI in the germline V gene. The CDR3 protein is CASGDSLTYEQYF. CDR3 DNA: TGTGCCAGCGGTGACAGTCTGACCTACGAGCAGTACTTC.

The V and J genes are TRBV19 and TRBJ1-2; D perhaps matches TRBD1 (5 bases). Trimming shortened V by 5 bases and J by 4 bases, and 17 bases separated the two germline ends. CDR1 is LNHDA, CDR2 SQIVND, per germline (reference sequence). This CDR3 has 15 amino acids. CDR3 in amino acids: CASSPTDSPLYGYTF. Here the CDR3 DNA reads TGTGCCAGTAGTCCCACCGACAGTCCCCTCTATGGCTACACCTTC.

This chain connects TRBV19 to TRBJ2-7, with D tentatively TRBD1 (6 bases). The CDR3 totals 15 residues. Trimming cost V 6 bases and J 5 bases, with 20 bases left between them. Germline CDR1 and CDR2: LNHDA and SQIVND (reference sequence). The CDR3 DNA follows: TGTGCCAGTAGCTTCTCCGGTACAGGGTCCAACGAGCAGTACTTC. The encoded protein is CASSFSGTGSNEQYF.

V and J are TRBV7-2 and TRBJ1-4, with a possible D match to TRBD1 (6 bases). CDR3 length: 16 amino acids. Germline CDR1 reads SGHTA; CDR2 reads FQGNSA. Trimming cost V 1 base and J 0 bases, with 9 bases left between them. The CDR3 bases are TGTGCCAGCAGCTTAGGTTGGACAGCAACTAATGAAAAACTGTTTTTT. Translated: CASSLGWTATNEKLFF.

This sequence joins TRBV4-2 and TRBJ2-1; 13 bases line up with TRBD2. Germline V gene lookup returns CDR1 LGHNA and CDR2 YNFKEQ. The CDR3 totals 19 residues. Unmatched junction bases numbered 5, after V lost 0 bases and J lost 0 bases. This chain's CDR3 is CASSQEGLAGDLSYNEQFF. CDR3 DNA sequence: TGTGCCAGCAGCCAAGAAGGACTAGCGGGAGACCTCTCCTACAATGAGCAGTTCTTC.

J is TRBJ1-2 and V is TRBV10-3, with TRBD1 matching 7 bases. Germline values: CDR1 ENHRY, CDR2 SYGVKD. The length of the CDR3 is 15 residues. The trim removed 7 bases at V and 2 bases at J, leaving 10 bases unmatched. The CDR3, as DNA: TGTGCCATCAAGGGTGAGGGGGCGCACAACTATGGCTACACCTTC. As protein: CAIKGEGAHNYGYTF.

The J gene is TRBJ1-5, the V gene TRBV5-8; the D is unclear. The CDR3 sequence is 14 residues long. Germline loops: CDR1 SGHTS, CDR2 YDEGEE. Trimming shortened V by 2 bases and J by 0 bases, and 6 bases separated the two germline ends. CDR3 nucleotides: TGTGCCAGCAGCTTTGGTGGTAGCAATCAGCCCCAGCATTTT. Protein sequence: CASSFGGSNQPQHF.

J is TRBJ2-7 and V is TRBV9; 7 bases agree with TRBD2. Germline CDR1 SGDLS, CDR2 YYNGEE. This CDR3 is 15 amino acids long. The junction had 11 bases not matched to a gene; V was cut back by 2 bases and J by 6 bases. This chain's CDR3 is CASSVGFPSGGEQYF. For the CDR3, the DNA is TGTGCCAGCAGCGTTGGTTTTCCGTCGGGGGGCGAGCAGTACTTC.

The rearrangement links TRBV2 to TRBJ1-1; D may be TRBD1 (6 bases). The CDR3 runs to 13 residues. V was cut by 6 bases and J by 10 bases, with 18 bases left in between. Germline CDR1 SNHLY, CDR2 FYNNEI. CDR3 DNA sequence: TGTGCCAGCAGGGAACCGTACAGGGTATCAGCTTTCTTT. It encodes CASREPYRVSAFF.

CDR3 loop: CASSPKGGSGGGWSYEQYF. The CDR3 nucleotides read TGTGCCAGCAGTCCAAAGGGAGGGAGCGGGGGAGGATGGTCCTACGAGCAGTACTTC. V gene TRBV27 combines with J gene TRBJ2-5; TRBD2 matches at 8 bases. The tail of the sequence fits TRBJ2-7 better, so the J call may be wrong. Per germline, CDR1 MNHEY and CDR2 SMNVEV (reference sequence). This CDR3 has 19 residues.

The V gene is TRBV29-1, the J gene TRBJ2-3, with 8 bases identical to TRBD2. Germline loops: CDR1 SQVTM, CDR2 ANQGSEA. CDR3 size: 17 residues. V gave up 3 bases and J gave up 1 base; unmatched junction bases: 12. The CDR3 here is CSVDGTRVYSGTDTQYF. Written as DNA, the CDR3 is TGCAGCGTTGACGGGACTAGGGTATATTCGGGCACAGATACGCAGTATTTT.

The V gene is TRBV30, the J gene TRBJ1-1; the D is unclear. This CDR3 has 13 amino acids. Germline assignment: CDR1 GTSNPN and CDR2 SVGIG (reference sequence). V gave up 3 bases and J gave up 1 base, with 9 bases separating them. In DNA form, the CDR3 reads TGTGCCTGGAGGAGTTCGGGGAACACTGAAGCTTTCTTT. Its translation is CAWRSSGNTEAFF.

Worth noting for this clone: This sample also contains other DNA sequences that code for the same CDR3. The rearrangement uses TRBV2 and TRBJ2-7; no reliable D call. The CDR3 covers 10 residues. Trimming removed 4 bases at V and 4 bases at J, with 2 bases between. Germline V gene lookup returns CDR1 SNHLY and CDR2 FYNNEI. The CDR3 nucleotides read TGTGCCAGCAGTGTTTACGAGCAGTACTTC. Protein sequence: CASSVYEQYF.

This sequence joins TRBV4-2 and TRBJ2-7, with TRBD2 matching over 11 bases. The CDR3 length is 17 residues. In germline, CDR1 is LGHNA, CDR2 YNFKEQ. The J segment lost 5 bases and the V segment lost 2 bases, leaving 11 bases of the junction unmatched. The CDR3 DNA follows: TGTGCCAGCAGCCAAACCTATACTAGCGGGAGAACGGACGAGCAGTACTTC. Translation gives CASSQTYTSGRTDEQYF.

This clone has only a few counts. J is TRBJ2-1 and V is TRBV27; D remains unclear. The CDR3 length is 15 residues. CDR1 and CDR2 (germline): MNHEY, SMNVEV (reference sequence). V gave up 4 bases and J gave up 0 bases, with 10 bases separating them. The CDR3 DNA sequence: TGTGCCAGCAGTTCGGGCACAAACTCCTACAATGAGCAGTTCTTC. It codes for CASSSGTNSYNEQFF.

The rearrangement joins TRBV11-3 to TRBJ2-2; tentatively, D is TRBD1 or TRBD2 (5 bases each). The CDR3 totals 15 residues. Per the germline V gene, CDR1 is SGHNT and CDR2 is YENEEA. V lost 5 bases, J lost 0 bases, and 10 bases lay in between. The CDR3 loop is CASSTGTANTGELFF. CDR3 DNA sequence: TGTGCCAGCAGCACCGGGACGGCGAACACCGGGGAGCTGTTTTTT. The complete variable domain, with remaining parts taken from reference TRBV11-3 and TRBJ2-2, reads EAGVVQSPRYKIIEKKQPVAFWCNPISGHNTLYWYLQNLGQGPELLIRYENEEAVDDSQLPKDRFSAERLKGVDSTLKIQPAELGDSAVYLCASSTGTANTGELFFGEGSRLTVL.

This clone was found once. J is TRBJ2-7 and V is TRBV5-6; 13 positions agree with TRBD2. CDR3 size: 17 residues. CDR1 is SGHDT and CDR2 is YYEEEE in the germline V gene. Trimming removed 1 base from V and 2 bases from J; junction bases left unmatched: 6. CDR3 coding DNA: TGTGCCAGCAGCTTGTGGACTAGCGGGAGAGGTCCCTACGAGCAGTACTTC. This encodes CASSLWTSGRGPYEQYF.

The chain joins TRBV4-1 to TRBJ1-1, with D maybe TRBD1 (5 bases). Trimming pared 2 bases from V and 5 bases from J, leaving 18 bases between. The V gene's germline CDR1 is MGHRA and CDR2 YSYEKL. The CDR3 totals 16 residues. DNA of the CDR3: TGCGCCAGCAGCCAAAAGATACTGGGGGTTGGAACTGAAGCTTTCTTT. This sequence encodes CASSQKILGVGTEAFF.

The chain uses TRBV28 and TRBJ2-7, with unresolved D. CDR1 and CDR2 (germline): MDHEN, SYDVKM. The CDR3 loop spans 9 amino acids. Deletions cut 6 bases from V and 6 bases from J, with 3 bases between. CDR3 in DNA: TGTGCCAGCAGGGGCGAGCAGTACTTC. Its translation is CASRGEQYF.

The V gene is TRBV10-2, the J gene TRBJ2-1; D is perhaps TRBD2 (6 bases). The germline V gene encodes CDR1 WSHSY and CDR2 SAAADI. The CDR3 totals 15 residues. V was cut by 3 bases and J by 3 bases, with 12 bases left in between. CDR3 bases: TGCGCCAGCAGTGATGTTAAGGGACTCTACAATGAGCAGTTCTTC. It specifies CASSDVKGLYNEQFF.

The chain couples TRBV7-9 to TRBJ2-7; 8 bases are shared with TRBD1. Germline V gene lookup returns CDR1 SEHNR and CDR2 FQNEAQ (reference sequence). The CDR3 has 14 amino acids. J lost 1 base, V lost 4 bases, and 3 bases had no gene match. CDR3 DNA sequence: TGTGCCAGCAGCTGGACAGGGAGGTCCTACGAGCAGTACTTC. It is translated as CASSWTGRSYEQYF. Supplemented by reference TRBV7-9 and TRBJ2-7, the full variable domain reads DTGVSQNPRHKITKRGQNVTFRCDPISEHNRLYWYRQTLGQGPEFLTYFQNEAQLEKSRLLSDRFSAERPKGSFSTLEIQRTEQGDSAMYLCASSWTGRSYEQYFGPGTRLTVT.